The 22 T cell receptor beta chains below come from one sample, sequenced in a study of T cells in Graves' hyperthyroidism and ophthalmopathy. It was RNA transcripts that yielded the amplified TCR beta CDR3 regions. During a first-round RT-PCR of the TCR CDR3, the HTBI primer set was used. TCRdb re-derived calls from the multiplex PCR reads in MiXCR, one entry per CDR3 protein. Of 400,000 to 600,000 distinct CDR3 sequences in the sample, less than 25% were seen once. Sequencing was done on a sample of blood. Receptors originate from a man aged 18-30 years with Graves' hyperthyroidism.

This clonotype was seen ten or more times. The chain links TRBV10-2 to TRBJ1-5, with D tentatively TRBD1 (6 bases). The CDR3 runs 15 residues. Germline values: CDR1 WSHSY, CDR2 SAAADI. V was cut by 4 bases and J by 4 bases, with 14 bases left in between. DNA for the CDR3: TGCGCCAGCAGTGCGAGTGGGACAACTAATCAGCCCCAGCATTTT. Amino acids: CASSASGTTNQPQHF.

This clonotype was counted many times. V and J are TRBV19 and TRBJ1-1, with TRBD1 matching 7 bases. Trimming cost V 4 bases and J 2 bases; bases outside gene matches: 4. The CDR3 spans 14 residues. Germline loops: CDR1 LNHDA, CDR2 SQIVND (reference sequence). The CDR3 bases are TGTGCCAGTAGTAGACAGGGAGTCAACACTGAAGCTTTCTTT. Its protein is CASSRQGVNTEAFF.

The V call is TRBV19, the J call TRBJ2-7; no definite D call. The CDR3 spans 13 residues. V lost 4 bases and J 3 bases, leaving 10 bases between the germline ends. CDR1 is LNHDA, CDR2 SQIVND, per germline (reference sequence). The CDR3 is CASSKHSLYEQYF. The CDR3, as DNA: TGTGCCAGTAGTAAGCACAGCCTCTACGAGCAGTACTTC.

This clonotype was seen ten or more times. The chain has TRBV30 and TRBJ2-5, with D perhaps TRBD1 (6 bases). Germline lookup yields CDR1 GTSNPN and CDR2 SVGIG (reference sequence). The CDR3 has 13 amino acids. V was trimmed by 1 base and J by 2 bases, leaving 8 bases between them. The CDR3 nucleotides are TGTGCCTGGAGTGGGACAGCTCAAGAGACCCAGTACTTC. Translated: CAWSGTAQETQYF.

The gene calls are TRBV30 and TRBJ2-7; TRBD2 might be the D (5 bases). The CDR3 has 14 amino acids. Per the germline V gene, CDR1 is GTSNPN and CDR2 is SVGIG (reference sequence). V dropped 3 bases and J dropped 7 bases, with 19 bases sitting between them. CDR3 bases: TGTGCCTGGAGCTCGGGATCGCAAACGGGGGAGCAGTACTTC. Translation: CAWSSGSQTGEQYF.

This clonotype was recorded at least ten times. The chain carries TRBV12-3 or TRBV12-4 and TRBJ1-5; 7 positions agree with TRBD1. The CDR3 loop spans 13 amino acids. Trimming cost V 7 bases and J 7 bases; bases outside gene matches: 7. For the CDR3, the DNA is TGTGCCAGCAACCAAAGACAGGGACAGCCCCAGCATTTT. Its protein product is CASNQRQGQPQHF.

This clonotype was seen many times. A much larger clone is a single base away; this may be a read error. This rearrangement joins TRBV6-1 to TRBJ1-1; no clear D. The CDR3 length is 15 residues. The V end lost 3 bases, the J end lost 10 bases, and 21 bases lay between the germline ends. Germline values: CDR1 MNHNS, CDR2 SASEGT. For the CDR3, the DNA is TGTGCCAGCAGTGACGGGTGGGGAATCGACACAGTAGCTTTCTTT. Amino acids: CASSDGWGIDTVAFF.

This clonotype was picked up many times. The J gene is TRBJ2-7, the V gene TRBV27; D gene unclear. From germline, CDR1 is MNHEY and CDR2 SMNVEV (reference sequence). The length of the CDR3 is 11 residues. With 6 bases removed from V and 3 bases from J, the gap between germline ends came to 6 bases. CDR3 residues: CASRNGYEQYF. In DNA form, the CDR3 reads TGTGCCAGCAGAAATGGCTACGAGCAGTACTTC.

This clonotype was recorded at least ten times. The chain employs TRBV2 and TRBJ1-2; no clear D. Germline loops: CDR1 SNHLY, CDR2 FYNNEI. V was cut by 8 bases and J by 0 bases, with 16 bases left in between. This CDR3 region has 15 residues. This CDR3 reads CASETSSGANYGYTF. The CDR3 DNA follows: TGTGCCAGCGAGACTTCCTCTGGGGCTAACTATGGCTACACCTTC. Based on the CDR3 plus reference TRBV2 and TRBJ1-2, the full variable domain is EPEVTQTPSHQVTQMGQEVILRCVPISNHLYFYWYRQILGQKVEFLVSFYNNEISEKSEIFDDQFSVERPDGSNFTLKIRSTKLEDSAMYFCASETSSGANYGYTFGSGTRLTVV.

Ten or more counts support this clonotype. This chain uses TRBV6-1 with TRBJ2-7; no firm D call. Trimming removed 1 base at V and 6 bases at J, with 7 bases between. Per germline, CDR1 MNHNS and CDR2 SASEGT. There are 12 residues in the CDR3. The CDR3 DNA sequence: TGTGCCAGCAGTGAAGGGGGAAGCGAGCAGTACTTC. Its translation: CASSEGGSEQYF.

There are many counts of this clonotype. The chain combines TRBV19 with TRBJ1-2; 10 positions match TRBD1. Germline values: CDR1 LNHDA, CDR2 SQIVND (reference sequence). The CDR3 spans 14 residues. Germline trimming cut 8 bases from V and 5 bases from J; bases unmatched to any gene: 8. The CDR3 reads CASGGGTGVYGYTF. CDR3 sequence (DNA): TGTGCCAGTGGAGGGGGGACAGGGGTTTATGGCTACACCTTC.

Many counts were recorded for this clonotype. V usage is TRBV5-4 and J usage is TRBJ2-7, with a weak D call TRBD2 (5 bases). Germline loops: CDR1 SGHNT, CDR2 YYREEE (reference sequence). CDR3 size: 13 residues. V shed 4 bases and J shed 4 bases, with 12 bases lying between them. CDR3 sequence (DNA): TGTGCCAGCAGCCCCGGAGGCTATTACGAGCAGTACTTC. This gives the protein CASSPGGYYEQYF.

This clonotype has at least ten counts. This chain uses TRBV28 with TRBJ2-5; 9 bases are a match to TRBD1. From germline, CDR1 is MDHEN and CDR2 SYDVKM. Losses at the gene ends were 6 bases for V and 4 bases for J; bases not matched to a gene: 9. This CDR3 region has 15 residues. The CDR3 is CASRPGQGKGETQYF. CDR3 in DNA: TGTGCCAGCAGGCCAGGACAGGGGAAGGGAGAGACCCAGTACTTC. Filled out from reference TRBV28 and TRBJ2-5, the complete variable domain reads DVKVTQSSRYLVKRTGEKVFLECVQDMDHENMFWYRQDPGLGLRLIYFSYDVKMKEKGDIPEGYSVSREKKERFSLILESASTNQTSMYLCASRPGQGKGETQYFGPGTRLLVL.

The DNA for the CDR3 is TGTGCCAGCAGTTACTCGAACACGTTGAACACTGAAGCTTTCTTT. Translating gives CASSYSNTLNTEAFF. J is TRBJ1-1 and V is TRBV6-5, with D uncertain. Germline V gene data show CDR1 as MNHEY and CDR2 as SVGAGI. Trimming took 0 bases from V and 0 from J, leaving 8 bases between them. The CDR3 spans 15 residues.

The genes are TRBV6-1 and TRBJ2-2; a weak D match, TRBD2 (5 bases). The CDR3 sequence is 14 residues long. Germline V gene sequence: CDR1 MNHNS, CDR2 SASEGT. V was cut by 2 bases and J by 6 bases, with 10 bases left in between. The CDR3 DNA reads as TGTGCCAGCAGTGAAACGGACTTCCCCGGGGAGCTGTTTTTT. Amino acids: CASSETDFPGELFF.

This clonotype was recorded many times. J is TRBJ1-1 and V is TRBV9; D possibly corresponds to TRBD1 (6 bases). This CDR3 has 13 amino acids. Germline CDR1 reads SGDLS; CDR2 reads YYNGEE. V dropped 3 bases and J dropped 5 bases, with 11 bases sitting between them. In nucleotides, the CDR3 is TGTGCCAGCAGCGGGAAGGGGGAGACTGAAGCTTTCTTT. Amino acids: CASSGKGETEAFF.

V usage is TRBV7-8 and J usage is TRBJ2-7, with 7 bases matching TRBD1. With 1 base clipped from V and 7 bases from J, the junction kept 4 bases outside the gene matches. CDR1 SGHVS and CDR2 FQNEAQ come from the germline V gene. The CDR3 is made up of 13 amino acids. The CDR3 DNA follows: TGTGCCAGCAGCTTAGGTGAGGGGGCTGAGCAGTACTTC. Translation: CASSLGEGAEQYF.

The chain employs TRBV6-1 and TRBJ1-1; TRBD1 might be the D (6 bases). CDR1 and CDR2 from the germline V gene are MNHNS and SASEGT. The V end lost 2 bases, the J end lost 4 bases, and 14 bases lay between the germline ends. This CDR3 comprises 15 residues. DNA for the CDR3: TGTGCCAGCAGTGAACGCCGAGGGGGGAGCACTGAAGCTTTCTTT. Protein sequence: CASSERRGGSTEAFF.

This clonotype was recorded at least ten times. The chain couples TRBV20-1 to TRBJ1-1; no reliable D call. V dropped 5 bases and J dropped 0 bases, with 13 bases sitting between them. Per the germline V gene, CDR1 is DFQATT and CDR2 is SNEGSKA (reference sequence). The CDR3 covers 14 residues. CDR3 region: CSARLLGMNTEAFF. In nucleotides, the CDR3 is TGCAGTGCTCGACTCCTGGGGATGAACACTGAAGCTTTCTTT.

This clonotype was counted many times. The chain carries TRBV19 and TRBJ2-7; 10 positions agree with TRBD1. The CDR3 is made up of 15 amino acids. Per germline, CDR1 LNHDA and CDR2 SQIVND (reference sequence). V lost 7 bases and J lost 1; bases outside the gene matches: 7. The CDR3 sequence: CASTPGQGESYEQYF. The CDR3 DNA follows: TGTGCCAGTACCCCCGGACAGGGGGAGTCCTACGAGCAGTACTTC.

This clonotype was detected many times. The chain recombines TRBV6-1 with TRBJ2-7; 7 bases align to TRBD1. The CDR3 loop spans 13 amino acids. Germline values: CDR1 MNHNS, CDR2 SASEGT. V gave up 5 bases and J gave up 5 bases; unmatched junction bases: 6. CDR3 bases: TGTGCCAGCAGTAAGGGGGCCTGGAACGAGCAGTACTTC. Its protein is CASSKGAWNEQYF.

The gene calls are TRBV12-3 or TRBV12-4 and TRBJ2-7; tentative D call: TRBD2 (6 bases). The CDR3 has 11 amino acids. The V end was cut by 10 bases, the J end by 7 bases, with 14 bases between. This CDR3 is CATRDLGEQYF. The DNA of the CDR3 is TGTGCCACCCGGGACTTGGGGGAGCAGTACTTC.